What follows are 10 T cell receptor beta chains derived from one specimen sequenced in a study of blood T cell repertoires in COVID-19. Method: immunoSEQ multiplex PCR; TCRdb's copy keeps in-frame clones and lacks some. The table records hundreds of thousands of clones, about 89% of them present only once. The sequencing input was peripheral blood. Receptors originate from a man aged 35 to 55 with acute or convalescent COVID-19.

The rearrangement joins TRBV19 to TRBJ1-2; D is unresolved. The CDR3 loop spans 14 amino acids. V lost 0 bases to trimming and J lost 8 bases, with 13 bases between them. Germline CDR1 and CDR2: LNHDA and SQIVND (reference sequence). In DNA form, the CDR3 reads TGTGCCAGTAGTATAGAGGCAAAATCAGGCGGCTACACCTTC. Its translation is CASSIEAKSGGYTF.

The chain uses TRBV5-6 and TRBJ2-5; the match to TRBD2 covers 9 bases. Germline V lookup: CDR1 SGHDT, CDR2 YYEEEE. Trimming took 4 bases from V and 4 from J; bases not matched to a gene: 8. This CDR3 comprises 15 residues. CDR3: CASSPSGGSGETQYF. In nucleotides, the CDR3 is TGTGCCAGCAGCCCGAGCGGGGGGTCCGGAGAGACCCAGTACTTC.

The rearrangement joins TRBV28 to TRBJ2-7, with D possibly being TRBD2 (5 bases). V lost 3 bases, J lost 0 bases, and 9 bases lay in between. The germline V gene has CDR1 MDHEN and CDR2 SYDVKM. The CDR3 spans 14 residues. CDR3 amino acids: CASSFPGVSYEQYF. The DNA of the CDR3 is TGTGCCAGCAGTTTCCCCGGGGTCTCCTACGAGCAGTACTTC.

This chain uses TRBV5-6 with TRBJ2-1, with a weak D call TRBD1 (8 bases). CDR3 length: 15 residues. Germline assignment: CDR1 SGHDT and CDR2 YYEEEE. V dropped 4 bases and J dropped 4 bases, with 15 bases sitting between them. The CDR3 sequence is CASSHRGGFYNEQFF. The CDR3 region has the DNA TGTGCCAGCAGCCACAGGGGGGGCTTTTACAATGAGCAGTTCTTC.

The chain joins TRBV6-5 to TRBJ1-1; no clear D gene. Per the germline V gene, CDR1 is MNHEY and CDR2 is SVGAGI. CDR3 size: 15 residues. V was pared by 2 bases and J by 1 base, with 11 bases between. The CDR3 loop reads CASSYAGGPNTEAFF. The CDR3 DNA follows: TGTGCCAGCAGTTACGCGGGCGGTCCGAACACTGAAGCTTTCTTT.

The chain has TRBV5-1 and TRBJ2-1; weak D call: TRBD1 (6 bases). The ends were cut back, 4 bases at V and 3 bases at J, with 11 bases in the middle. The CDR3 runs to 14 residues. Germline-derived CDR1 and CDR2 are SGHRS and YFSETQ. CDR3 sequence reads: CASSLPTGYNEQFF. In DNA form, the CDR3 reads TGCGCCAGCAGCCTACCGACAGGCTACAATGAGCAGTTCTTC.

The CDR3 reads CASSLRDTDTQYF. CDR3 nucleotides: TGTGCCAGCAGTTTGAGGGACACAGATACGCAGTATTTT. The chain employs TRBV28 and TRBJ2-3; D may be TRBD2 (5 bases). Per the germline V gene, CDR1 is MDHEN and CDR2 is SYDVKM. The CDR3 runs to 13 residues. V was pared by 3 bases and J by 2 bases, with 6 bases between.

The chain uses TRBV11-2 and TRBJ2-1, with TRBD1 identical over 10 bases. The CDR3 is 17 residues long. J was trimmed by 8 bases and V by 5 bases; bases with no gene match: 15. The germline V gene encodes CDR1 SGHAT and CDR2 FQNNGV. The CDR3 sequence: CASSPGTGVYSIHEQFF. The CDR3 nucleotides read TGTGCCAGCAGCCCGGGGACAGGGGTATATTCAATACATGAGCAGTTCTTC.

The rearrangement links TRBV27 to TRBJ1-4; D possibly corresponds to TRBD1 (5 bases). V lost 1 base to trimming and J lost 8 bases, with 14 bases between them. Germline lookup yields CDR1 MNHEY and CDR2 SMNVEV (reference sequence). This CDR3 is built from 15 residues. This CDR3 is CASSLFGGVREKLFF. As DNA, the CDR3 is TGTGCCAGCAGTTTATTTGGAGGGGTGCGCGAAAAACTGTTTTTT.

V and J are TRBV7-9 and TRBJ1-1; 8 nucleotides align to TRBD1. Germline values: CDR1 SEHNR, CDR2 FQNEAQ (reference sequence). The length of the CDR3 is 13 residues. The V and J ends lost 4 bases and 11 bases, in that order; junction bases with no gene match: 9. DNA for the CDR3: TGTGCCAGCAGCTCAATTGGCAACAGGGGGGCTTTCTTT. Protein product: CASSSIGNRGAFF.